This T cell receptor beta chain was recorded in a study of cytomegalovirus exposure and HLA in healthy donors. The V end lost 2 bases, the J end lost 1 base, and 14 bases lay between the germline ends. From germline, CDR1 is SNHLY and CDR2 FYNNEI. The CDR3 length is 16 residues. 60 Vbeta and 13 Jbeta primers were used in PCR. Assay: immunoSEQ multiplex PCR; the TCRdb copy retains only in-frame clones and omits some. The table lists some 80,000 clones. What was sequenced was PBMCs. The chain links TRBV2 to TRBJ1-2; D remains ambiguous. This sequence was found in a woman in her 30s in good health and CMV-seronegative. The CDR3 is CASSESTGILNYGYTF. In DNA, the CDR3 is TGTGCCAGCAGTGAATCCACCGGGATCCTTAACTATGGCTACACCTTC.